Each of the 6 T cell receptor beta chains below was sequenced from the same sample in a study of shared clonotypes between healthy human individuals. Libraries were prepared by immunoSEQ multiplex PCR; TCRdb keeps only in-frame clonotypes and omits some of them. The sample has around 2.5 million clones; over 85% are singletons. Sequenced input: naive CD4+ T cells from PBMCs. The subset denotes: CD45RA+ positively selected. The receptors shown here come from a man aged 18 to 30 in good health. Some clones in this sample may be carry-over from other donors' samples.

Only one count was recorded for this clone. The chain joins TRBV15 to TRBJ2-3, with 9 positions matching TRBD2. The CDR3 totals 16 residues. In germline, CDR1 is LNHNV, CDR2 YYDKDF (reference sequence). With V trimmed by 4 bases and J by 5 bases, 10 bases remained unmatched. In DNA, the CDR3 is TGTGCCACCAGCAACAGTATCAGCGGGAGGAAAGATACGCAGTATTTT. It codes for CATSNSISGRKDTQYF.

This sequence joins TRBV10-3 and TRBJ2-1; TRBD2 matches at 16 bases. J was trimmed by 8 bases and V by 0 bases; bases with no gene match: 4. Germline values: CDR1 ENHRY, CDR2 SYGVKD. The CDR3 is 17 amino acids. CDR3 in amino acids: CAISESRGLAGGHEQFF. As DNA, the CDR3 is TGTGCCATCAGTGAGTCGAGGGGACTAGCGGGAGGGCATGAGCAGTTCTTC.

As concerns this clone: This sample also contains other DNA sequences that code for the same CDR3. V usage is TRBV7-3 and J usage is TRBJ2-2; D gene uncertain. Deletions cut 5 bases from V and 4 bases from J, with 5 bases between. Germline V lookup: CDR1 SGHTA, CDR2 FQGTGA. The CDR3 covers 12 residues. This CDR3 is CASSPATGELFF. The CDR3 DNA reads as TGTGCCAGCAGCCCAGCCACCGGGGAGCTGTTTTTT.

This clone was found once. The chain employs TRBV18 and TRBJ2-3; 12 bases match TRBD2. The length of the CDR3 is 17 residues. The V and J ends lost 3 bases and 2 bases, in that order; junction bases with no gene match: 6. Looked up from germline, CDR1 is KGHSH and CDR2 is LQKENI. The CDR3 nucleotides are TGTGCCAGCTCACCCGGGACTAGCGGGCACAACACAGATACGCAGTATTTT. Translated, it gives CASSPGTSGHNTDTQYF.

The chain recombines TRBV6-1 with TRBJ1-5; no clear D gene. The germline V gene encodes CDR1 MNHNS and CDR2 SASEGT. V was pared by 2 bases and J by 9 bases, with 11 bases between. The CDR3 consists of 13 residues. The CDR3 bases are TGTGCCAGCAGTGAACAGGCCTTGGGGCCCCAGCATTTT. Amino acids: CASSEQALGPQHF.

The chain joins TRBV7-9 to TRBJ1-5; tentatively, D is TRBD1 (6 bases). Germline lookup yields CDR1 SEHNR and CDR2 FQNEAQ (reference sequence). The V gene lost 5 bases and the J gene lost 5 bases, with 10 bases spanning the gap. CDR3 length: 13 amino acids. The CDR3 nucleotides read TGTGCCAGCAGCCGGGACACCTATCAGCCCCAGCATTTT. Translation gives CASSRDTYQPQHF.